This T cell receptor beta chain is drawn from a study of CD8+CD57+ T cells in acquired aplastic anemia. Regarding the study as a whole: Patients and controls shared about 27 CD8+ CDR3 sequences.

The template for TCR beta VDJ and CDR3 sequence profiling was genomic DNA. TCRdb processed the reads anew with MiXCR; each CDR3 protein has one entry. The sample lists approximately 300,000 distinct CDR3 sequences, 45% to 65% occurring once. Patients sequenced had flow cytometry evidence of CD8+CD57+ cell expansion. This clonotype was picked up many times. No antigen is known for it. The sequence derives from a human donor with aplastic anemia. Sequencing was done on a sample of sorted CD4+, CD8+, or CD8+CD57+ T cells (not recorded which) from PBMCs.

CDR3 amino acids: CASSVGHPYEQYF. CDR3 DNA: TGTGCCAGTAGTGTAGGACACCCATACGAGCAGTACTTC. The chain carries TRBV19 and TRBJ2-7, with a weak D call TRBD1 (5 bases). The V and J ends lost 5 bases and 4 bases respectively, with 12 bases between them. This CDR3 region has 13 residues. Germline V CDR1 and CDR2: LNHDA, SQIVND (reference sequence).